These 2 T cell receptor beta chains were sequenced from one sample in a study of T cells expressing NK-cell markers. TCRdb reanalyzed the 5' RACE reads and collapses them to one entry per CDR3 protein, without DNA. The listing records 400,000 or so distinct CDR3 sequences. Material: blood T cells: a sorted CD56 or NKG2C T cell subset, CD4+ or CD8+ T cells, or bulk PBMC T cells (not recorded which). The receptor set was obtained from a woman in her forties or fifties in good health.

This sequence joins TRBV11-3 and TRBJ1-1. This CDR3 is 16 amino acids long. The V gene's germline CDR1 is SGHNT and CDR2 YENEEA. The CDR3 sequence: CASSLVSGAWNTEAFF. Complete variable domain (other parts from reference TRBV11-3 and TRBJ1-1): EAGVVQSPRYKIIEKKQPVAFWCNPISGHNTLYWYLQNLGQGPELLIRYENEEAVDDSQLPKDRFSAERLKGVDSTLKIQPAELGDSAVYLCASSLVSGAWNTEAFFGQGTRLTVV.

The chain couples TRBV10-3 to TRBJ2-3; the D call of TRBD1 rests on TCRdb alone, since no DNA is present to check it. The CDR3 totals 13 residues. Germline CDR1 ENHRY, CDR2 SYGVKD. The CDR3 sequence: CATRTGPTDTQYF.